These 29 T cell receptor beta chains came from one sample sequenced in a study of blood T cell repertoires in COVID-19 (dated by TCRdb to the early 2020s). Preparation of the library involved the immunoSEQ multiplex PCR assay. The table comes from immuneACCESS by way of TCRdb, which keeps in-frame sequences with V and J called. Part of the clones is missing from these tables; in studies checked, under half for an unresolved V gene and the rest for unknown reasons. The sample yields more than 95,000 clones; about 82% were counted once. Roughly 4.9% of the sample rests with the top ten. Specimen: peripheral blood. These receptor sequences come from a human donor in a cohort sampled during active COVID-19.

This chain links TRBV19 with TRBJ1-2; 10 bases fit TRBD1. CDR1 is LNHDA and CDR2 is SQIVND in the germline V gene (reference sequence). The CDR3 extends over 14 amino acids. After removal of 3 bases from V and 8 bases from J, the junction contained 6 bases not matched to a gene. This CDR3 is CASSISGTGVGYTF. CDR3 in DNA: TGTGCCAGTAGTATCTCCGGGACAGGGGTCGGCTACACCTTC.

This chain joins TRBV28 and TRBJ2-7, with TRBD1 as a possible D gene (6 bases). CDR3 length equals 17 residues. Germline values: CDR1 MDHEN, CDR2 SYDVKM. Trimming shortened V by 6 bases and J by 4 bases, and 25 bases separated the two germline ends. The CDR3 spells CASSRLSYRDKGYEQYF. The CDR3 DNA sequence: TGTGCCAGCAGCCGCCTCTCATACAGGGATAAGGGATACGAGCAGTACTTC.

This clone was picked up a small number of times. The chain combines TRBV11-3 with TRBJ1-1, with a possible D match to TRBD1 (5 bases). V lost 0 bases, J lost 1 base, and 15 bases lay in between. This CDR3 contains 17 residues. Germline V gives CDR1 SGHNT, CDR2 YENEEA. CDR3 coding DNA: TGTGCCAGCAGCTTAGATCGTAGTACAGGTTGGAACACTGAAGCTTTCTTT. It is translated as CASSLDRSTGWNTEAFF.

The chain employs TRBV10-3 and TRBJ2-5; the match to TRBD2 covers 14 bases. The V and J ends lost 6 bases and 4 bases, in that order; junction bases with no gene match: 7. The V gene's germline CDR1 is ENHRY and CDR2 SYGVKD. This CDR3 contains 16 residues. CDR3 DNA: TGTGCCATCAGCGATCCGGGACTAGCGGGAGTAGAGACCCAGTACTTC. It translates to CAISDPGLAGVETQYF.

The chain's CDR3 is CASSYPGGVAYEQYF. The CDR3 DNA is TGTGCCAGCAGTTACCCCGGGGGTGTCGCATACGAGCAGTACTTC. The chain joins TRBV6-6 to TRBJ2-7; D is possibly TRBD2 (6 bases). From germline, CDR1 is MNHNY and CDR2 SVGAGI (reference sequence). The germline V and J ends were trimmed by 2 bases and 4 bases, with 15 bases remaining between them. CDR3 length equals 15 residues.

The chain recombines TRBV15 with TRBJ2-3; TRBD1 matches at 9 bases. The CDR3 runs to 15 residues. The germline V gene encodes CDR1 LNHNV and CDR2 YYDKDF (reference sequence). The V segment lost 5 bases and the J segment 1 base; nucleotides outside the gene matches: 4. CDR3 protein: CATSGWTGGTDTQYF. CDR3 bases: TGTGCCACCAGCGGCTGGACAGGGGGCACAGATACGCAGTATTTT. Variable domain in full (rest from reference TRBV15 and TRBJ2-3): DAMVIQNPRYQVTQFGKPVTLSCSQTLNHNVMYWYQQKSSQAPKLLFHYYDKDFNNEADTPDNFQSRRPNTSFCFLDIRSPGLGDTAMYLCATSGWTGGTDTQYFGPGTRLTVL.

This chain connects TRBV19 to TRBJ1-3, with a possible D match to TRBD1 (5 bases). Germline CDR1 reads LNHDA; CDR2 reads SQIVND (reference sequence). The CDR3 is made up of 17 amino acids. V was pared by 3 bases and J by 0 bases, with 15 bases between. The CDR3 protein is CASSIPRSDTSGNTIYF. The CDR3 DNA sequence: TGTGCCAGTAGTATCCCCCGCTCGGACACCTCTGGAAACACCATATATTTT.

This clone was seen once. This sequence joins TRBV27 and TRBJ2-3, with 7 bases fitting TRBD2. Germline values: CDR1 MNHEY, CDR2 SMNVEV (reference sequence). V was pared by 1 base and J by 4 bases, with 8 bases of the junction left unmatched. The CDR3 totals 16 residues. In nucleotides, the CDR3 is TGTGCCAGCAGTTTATTGGGGGGGGGTCAGCCAGATACGCAGTATTTT. Translating gives CASSLLGGGQPDTQYF.

The V and J genes are TRBV7-6 and TRBJ2-2; 7 bases line up with TRBD2. Germline CDR1 is SGHVS and CDR2 is FNYEAQ. The CDR3 runs to 15 residues. Unmatched junction bases numbered 1, after V lost 0 bases and J lost 3 bases. CDR3: CASSLAGGYTGELFF. The CDR3 DNA is TGTGCCAGCAGCTTAGCGGGAGGGTACACCGGGGAGCTGTTTTTT.

The chain combines TRBV5-5 with TRBJ2-7; TRBD2 aligns across 10 bases. The CDR3 totals 18 residues. V shed 0 bases and J 5 bases; nucleotides not matched to a gene: 14. Germline V gene lookup returns CDR1 SGHKS and CDR2 YYEKEE (reference sequence). The CDR3 sequence: CASSLGLAGVGGLDEQYF. The DNA for the CDR3 is TGTGCCAGCAGCTTGGGCCTAGCGGGAGTAGGTGGTTTGGACGAGCAGTACTTC.

This chain connects TRBV10-1 to TRBJ2-1; 10 bases are shared with TRBD2. V dropped 4 bases and J dropped 7; count of bases not matched to a gene: 10. The CDR3 extends over 16 amino acids. From germline, CDR1 is WNHNN and CDR2 SYGVQD (reference sequence). CDR3 bases: TGCGCCAGCAGTGGGATGTCTAGCGGGAGAGGAAATGAGCAGTTCTTC. It specifies CASSGMSSGRGNEQFF.

V is TRBV2 and J is TRBJ2-7; 12 positions agree with TRBD1. This CDR3 comprises 14 residues. CDR1 SNHLY and CDR2 FYNNEI come from the germline V gene. Trimming removed 11 bases from V and 8 bases from J; junction bases left unmatched: 13. CDR3: CAGTTGQGAVQQYF. The CDR3 DNA reads TGTGCCGGTACTACGGGACAGGGGGCTGTGCAGCAGTACTTC. Filled out from reference TRBV2 and TRBJ2-7, the complete variable domain reads EPEVTQTPSHQVTQMGQEVILRCVPISNHLYFYWYRQILGQKVEFLVSFYNNEISEKSEIFDDQFSVERPDGSNFTLKIRSTKLEDSAMYFCAGTTGQGAVQQYFGPGTRLTVT.

The chain links TRBV11-3 to TRBJ1-2, with 10 bases aligning to TRBD1. Trimming took 4 bases from V and 4 from J; bases not matched to a gene: 6. From germline, CDR1 is SGHNT and CDR2 YENEEA. The CDR3 contains 15 residues. CDR3 coding DNA: TGTGCCAGCAGCTACGACAGGGGGCGCCGCTATGGCTACACCTTC. The encoded protein is CASSYDRGRRYGYTF.

This clone was seen a few times. The chain joins TRBV24-1 to TRBJ1-5; 10 positions agree with TRBD1. The CDR3 runs to 15 residues. With 3 bases clipped from V and 7 bases from J, the junction kept 5 bases outside the gene matches. Germline V gene lookup returns CDR1 KGHDR and CDR2 SFDVKD. The CDR3 DNA sequence: TGTGCCACCAGTGATCGACAGGGGGCGCGGCAGCCCCAGCATTTT. As protein: CATSDRQGARQPQHF.

V and J are TRBV11-2 and TRBJ1-4, with 8 positions matching TRBD1. The CDR3 loop spans 15 amino acids. The ends lost 6 bases at V and 4 bases at J; junction bases unmatched: 7. The germline gives CDR1 SGHAT, CDR2 FQNNGV. CDR3 amino acids: CASRRQGRGNEKLFF. As DNA, the CDR3 is TGTGCCAGCAGGAGACAGGGGAGGGGTAATGAAAAACTGTTTTTT.

The rearrangement joins TRBV5-1 to TRBJ2-1, with 11 bases aligning to TRBD2. Germline lookup yields CDR1 SGHRS and CDR2 YFSETQ. Losses at the gene ends were 2 bases for V and 7 bases for J; bases not matched to a gene: 8. This CDR3 has 16 amino acids. In DNA form, the CDR3 reads TGCGCCAGCAGCTTTCAACTAGCGGGAGAGTATAATGAGCAGTTCTTC. This translates into CASSFQLAGEYNEQFF. Using reference TRBV5-1 and TRBJ2-1 for the parts outside the CDR3, the full variable domain is KAGVTQTPRYLIKTRGQQVTLSCSPISGHRSVSWYQQTPGQGLQFLFEYFSETQRNKGNFPGRFSGRQFSNSRSEMNVSTLELGDSALYLCASSFQLAGEYNEQFFGPGTRLTVL.

The V and J genes are TRBV15 and TRBJ2-7; D unresolved. V was shortened by 0 bases and J by 1 base, with 10 bases between the two germline ends. Looked up from germline, CDR1 is LNHNV and CDR2 is YYDKDF (reference sequence). This CDR3 is 15 amino acids long. CDR3 sequence reads: CATSRDITRSYEQYF. For the CDR3, the DNA is TGTGCCACCAGCAGAGATATTACCAGGTCCTACGAGCAGTACTTC.

V usage is TRBV4-1 and J usage is TRBJ2-3; D is perhaps TRBD1 (6 bases). Germline V gene sequence: CDR1 MGHRA, CDR2 YSYEKL. This CDR3 is built from 14 residues. V lost 7 bases, J lost 2 bases, and 13 bases lay in between. CDR3 bases: TGCGCCAGCAAGACACAGGGTGACACAGATACGCAGTATTTT. Amino acid sequence: CASKTQGDTDTQYF.

The chain uses TRBV6-5 and TRBJ2-2; 7 nucleotides match TRBD1. This CDR3 is built from 15 residues. V gave up 2 bases and J gave up 1 base; unmatched junction bases: 1. Germline assignment: CDR1 MNHEY and CDR2 SVGAGI. CDR3 sequence (DNA): TGTGCCAGCAGTTACCAGGGGGAGAACACCGGGGAGCTGTTTTTT. Its translation: CASSYQGENTGELFF.

V is TRBV9 and J is TRBJ1-1; no firm D call. V lost 4 bases and J 5 bases, leaving 12 bases between the germline ends. CDR3 size: 13 residues. Germline V gene data show CDR1 as SGDLS and CDR2 as YYNGEE. In DNA, the CDR3 is TGTGCCAGCAGCATAACAGAAAATACTGAAGCTTTCTTT. Translating gives CASSITENTEAFF. Together with reference TRBV9 and TRBJ1-1, the CDR3 gives the full variable domain: DSGVTQTPKHLITATGQRVTLRCSPRSGDLSVYWYQQSLDQGLQFLIQYYNGEERAKGNILERFSAQQFPDLHSELNLSSLELGDSALYFCASSITENTEAFFGQGTRLTVV.

This clone was seen once. V gene TRBV18 combines with J gene TRBJ1-2; TRBD1 agrees at 7 bases. This CDR3 is 17 amino acids long. Germline CDR1 reads KGHSH; CDR2 reads LQKENI. V was pared by 3 bases and J by 4 bases, with 14 bases of the junction left unmatched. The CDR3 here is CASSPNANRQGGYGYTF. The CDR3 nucleotides are TGTGCCAGCTCACCGAACGCAAACCGACAGGGTGGCTATGGCTACACCTTC.

V and J are TRBV2 and TRBJ1-5, with a weak D call TRBD1 (6 bases). Trimming pared 7 bases from V and 7 bases from J, leaving 20 bases between. CDR1 is SNHLY, CDR2 FYNNEI, per germline. This CDR3 has 15 residues. This chain's CDR3 is CASTIRGREGQPQHF. The CDR3 DNA follows: TGTGCCAGCACCATAAGGGGGAGGGAAGGGCAGCCCCAGCATTTT.

This clone was observed a single time. The CDR3 spells CASSTGQGINTEAFF. The CDR3 DNA is TGCGCCAGCAGCACCGGACAGGGAATAAACACTGAAGCTTTCTTT. V gene TRBV5-1 combines with J gene TRBJ1-1, with 8 nucleotides matching TRBD1. The CDR3 is made up of 15 amino acids. The junction had 7 bases not matched to a gene; V was cut back by 4 bases and J by 2 bases. Germline V gene sequence: CDR1 SGHRS, CDR2 YFSETQ.

The chain links TRBV5-1 to TRBJ2-6; D is undetermined. CDR3 size: 15 residues. The V end was cut by 4 bases, the J end by 0 bases, with 8 bases between. Germline V gives CDR1 SGHRS, CDR2 YFSETQ. The CDR3 DNA reads TGCGCCAGCAGCGCCTCTAGCTCTGGGGCCAACGTCCTGACTTTC. Its translation: CASSASSSGANVLTF.

The genes are TRBV7-9 and TRBJ1-1; TRBD1 is a possible D gene (6 bases). V dropped 5 bases and J dropped 8 bases, with 15 bases sitting between them. CDR1 and CDR2 (germline): SEHNR, FQNEAQ (reference sequence). The CDR3 is 13 residues long. The CDR3 loop reads CASSLRGFTEAFF. CDR3 nucleotides: TGTGCCAGCAGCCTGAGGGGGTTTACAGAAGCTTTCTTT.

This clone appeared a single time. V is TRBV5-1 and J is TRBJ1-1, with TRBD1 matching 10 bases. Germline CDR1 is SGHRS and CDR2 is YFSETQ. Germline trimming cut 5 bases from V and 7 bases from J; bases unmatched to any gene: 2. The CDR3 covers 12 residues. CDR3 coding DNA: TGCGCCAGCAGAGGGACAGGGGATGAAGCTTTCTTT. Translated: CASRGTGDEAFF. Variable domain in full (rest from reference TRBV5-1 and TRBJ1-1): KAGVTQTPRYLIKTRGQQVTLSCSPISGHRSVSWYQQTPGQGLQFLFEYFSETQRNKGNFPGRFSGRQFSNSRSEMNVSTLELGDSALYLCASRGTGDEAFFGQGTRLTVV.

This clone was observed once. The chain combines TRBV7-6 with TRBJ2-2; possibly TRBD1 for D (5 bases). Trimming left V 5 bases short and J 6 bases short, with 19 bases between. Germline V gene data show CDR1 as SGHVS and CDR2 as FNYEAQ. The CDR3 covers 16 residues. CDR3 DNA sequence: TGTGCCAGCAGCCCCCAGGGATTTGGTTTGGCCGGGGAGCTGTTTTTT. Translation: CASSPQGFGLAGELFF. The variable domain in full, with the rest retrieved from reference TRBV7-6 and TRBJ2-2, is GAGVSQSPRYKVTKRGQDVALRCDPISGHVSLYWYRQALGQGPEFLTYFNYEAQQDKSGLPNDRFSAERPEGSISTLTIQRTEQRDSAMYRCASSPQGFGLAGELFFGEGSRLTVL.

The chain joins TRBV19 to TRBJ1-1, with TRBD1 as a possible D gene (5 bases). The CDR3 spans 13 residues. The germline V gene encodes CDR1 LNHDA and CDR2 SQIVND (reference sequence). Trimming shortened V by 7 bases and J by 2 bases, and 11 bases separated the two germline ends. The CDR3 here is CASKWGLNTEAFF. The DNA for the CDR3 is TGTGCCAGTAAATGGGGCCTTAACACTGAAGCTTTCTTT.

This chain joins TRBV6-5 and TRBJ2-1; TRBD2 matches at 10 bases. Germline V CDR1 and CDR2: MNHEY, SVGAGI. There are 14 residues in the CDR3. The V segment lost 9 bases and the J segment 8 bases; nucleotides outside the gene matches: 10. The CDR3 DNA reads TGTGCCAGTCGAAAGCGGGAGGGCCGATATGAGCAGTTCTTC. Translation: CASRKREGRYEQFF.